This TCR beta chain comes out of a study of blood T cell repertoires in COVID-19. Individuals aged roughly 18 to 90 years were recruited from around 22 US areas. The CDR3 totals 14 residues. From germline, CDR1 is SGHVS and CDR2 FNYEAQ. After removal of 1 base from V and 6 bases from J, the junction contained 5 bases not matched to a gene. TCRdb's table, derived via immunoSEQ multiplex PCR, lists solely in-frame clones and lacks some. The sample contains about 160,000 clones, approximately 90% of which appear only once. The chain combines TRBV7-6 with TRBJ1-2; the match to TRBD1 covers 7 bases. Sequenced input: PBMCs or T cells enriched from blood (not recorded which). The sequence came from a woman aged 45-59 years who had recovered from COVID-19. The CDR3 coding sequence is TGTGCCAGCAGCTTAGGAGGGGGCGATAATGGCTACACCTTC. It encodes CASSLGGGDNGYTF.